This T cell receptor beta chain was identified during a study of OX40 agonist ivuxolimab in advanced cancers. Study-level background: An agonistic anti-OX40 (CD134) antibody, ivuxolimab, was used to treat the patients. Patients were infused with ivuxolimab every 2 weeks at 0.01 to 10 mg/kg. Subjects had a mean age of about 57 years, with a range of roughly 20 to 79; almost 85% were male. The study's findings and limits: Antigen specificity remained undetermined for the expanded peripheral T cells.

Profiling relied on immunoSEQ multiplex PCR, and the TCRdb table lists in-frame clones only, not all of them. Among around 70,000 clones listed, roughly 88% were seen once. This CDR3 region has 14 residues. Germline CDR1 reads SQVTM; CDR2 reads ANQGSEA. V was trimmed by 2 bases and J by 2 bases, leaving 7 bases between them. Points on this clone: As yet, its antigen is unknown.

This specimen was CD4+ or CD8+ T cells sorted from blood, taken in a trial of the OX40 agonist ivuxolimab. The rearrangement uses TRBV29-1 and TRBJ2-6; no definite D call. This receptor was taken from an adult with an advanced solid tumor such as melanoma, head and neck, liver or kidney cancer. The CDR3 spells CSVEKGAGANVLTF. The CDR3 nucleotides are TGCAGCGTTGAAAAGGGTGCTGGGGCCAACGTCCTGACTTTC.